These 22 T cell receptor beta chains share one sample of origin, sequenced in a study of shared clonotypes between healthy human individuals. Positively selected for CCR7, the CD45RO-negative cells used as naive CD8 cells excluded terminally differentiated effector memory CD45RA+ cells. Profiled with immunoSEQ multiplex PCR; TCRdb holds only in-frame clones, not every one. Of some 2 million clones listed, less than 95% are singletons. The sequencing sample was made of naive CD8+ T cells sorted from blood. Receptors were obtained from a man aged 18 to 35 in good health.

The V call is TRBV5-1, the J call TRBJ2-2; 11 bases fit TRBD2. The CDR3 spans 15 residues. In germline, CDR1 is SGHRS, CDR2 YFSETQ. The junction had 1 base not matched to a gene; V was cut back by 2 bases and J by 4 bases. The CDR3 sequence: CASSFSGGATGELFF. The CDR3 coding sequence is TGCGCCAGCAGCTTTAGCGGGGGGGCCACCGGGGAGCTGTTTTTT.

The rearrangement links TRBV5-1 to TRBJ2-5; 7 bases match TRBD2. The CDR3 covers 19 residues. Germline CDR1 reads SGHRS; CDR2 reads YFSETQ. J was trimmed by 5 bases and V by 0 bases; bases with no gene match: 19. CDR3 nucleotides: TGCGCCAGCAGCTTGGTTCCGTCAGCGGGGAGGGGCCCTCGGGAGACCCAGTACTTC. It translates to CASSLVPSAGRGPRETQYF.

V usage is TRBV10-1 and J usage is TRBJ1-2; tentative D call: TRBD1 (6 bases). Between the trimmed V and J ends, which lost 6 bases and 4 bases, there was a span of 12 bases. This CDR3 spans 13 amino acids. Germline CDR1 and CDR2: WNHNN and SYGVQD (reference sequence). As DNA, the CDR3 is TGCGCCAGCAGCCCAGGGGAGGCCTATGGCTACACCTTC. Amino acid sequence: CASSPGEAYGYTF.

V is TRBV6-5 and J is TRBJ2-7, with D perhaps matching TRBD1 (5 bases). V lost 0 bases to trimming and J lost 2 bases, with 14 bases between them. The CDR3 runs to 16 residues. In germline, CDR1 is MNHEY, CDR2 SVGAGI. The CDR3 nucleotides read TGTGCCAGCAGTTACTCCAAGATCGACAGAGCCTACGAGCAGTACTTC. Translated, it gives CASSYSKIDRAYEQYF.

The CDR3 DNA reads TGCGCCAGCAGCCAAGATTCTTGGAGGGTCTTGACAGACCTACAGGGTGAAGCTTTCTTT. Protein: CASSQDSWRVLTDLQGEAFF. This sequence joins TRBV4-1 and TRBJ1-1; tentatively, D is TRBD1 (6 bases). This CDR3 is built from 20 residues. Per germline, CDR1 MGHRA and CDR2 YSYEKL. V gave up 0 bases and J gave up 7 bases, with 30 bases separating them.

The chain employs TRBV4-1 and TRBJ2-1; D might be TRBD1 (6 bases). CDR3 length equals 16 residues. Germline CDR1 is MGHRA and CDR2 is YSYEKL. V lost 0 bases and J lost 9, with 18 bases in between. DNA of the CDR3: TGCGCCAGCAGCCAAGAAAGACCAGGGGCCCGGGGTGAGCAGTTCTTC. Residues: CASSQERPGARGEQFF.

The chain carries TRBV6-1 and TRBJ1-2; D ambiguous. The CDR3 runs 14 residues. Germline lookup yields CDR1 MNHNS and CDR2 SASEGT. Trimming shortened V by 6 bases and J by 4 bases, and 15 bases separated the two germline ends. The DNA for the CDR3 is TGTGCCAGCAGCTGGGCAGAGCCTATCTATGGCTACACCTTC. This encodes CASSWAEPIYGYTF.

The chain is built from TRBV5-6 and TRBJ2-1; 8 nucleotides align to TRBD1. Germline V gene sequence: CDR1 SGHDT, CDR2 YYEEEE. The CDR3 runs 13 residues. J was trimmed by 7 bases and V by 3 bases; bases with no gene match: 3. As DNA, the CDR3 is TGTGCCAGCAGCTGGACAGGGCCGAATGAGCAGTTCTTC. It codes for CASSWTGPNEQFF.

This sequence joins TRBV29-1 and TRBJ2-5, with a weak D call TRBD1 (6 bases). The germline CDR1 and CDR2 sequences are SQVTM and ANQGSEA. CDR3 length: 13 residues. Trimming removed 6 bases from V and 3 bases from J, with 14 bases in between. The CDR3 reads CSVSGPGEETQYF. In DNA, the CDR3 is TGCAGCGTCAGCGGCCCAGGGGAAGAGACCCAGTACTTC. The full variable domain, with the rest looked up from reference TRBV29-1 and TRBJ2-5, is SAVISQKPSRDICQRGTSLTIQCQVDSQVTMMFWYRQQPGQSLTLIATANQGSEATYESGFVIDKFPISRPNLTFSTLTVSNMSPEDSSIYLCSVSGPGEETQYFGPGTRLLVL.

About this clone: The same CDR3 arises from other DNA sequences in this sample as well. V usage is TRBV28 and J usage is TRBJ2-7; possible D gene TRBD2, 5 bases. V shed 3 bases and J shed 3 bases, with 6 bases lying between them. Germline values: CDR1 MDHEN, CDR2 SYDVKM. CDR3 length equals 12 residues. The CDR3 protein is CASSFRGYEQYF. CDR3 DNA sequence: TGTGCCAGCAGTTTTCGGGGCTACGAGCAGTACTTC.

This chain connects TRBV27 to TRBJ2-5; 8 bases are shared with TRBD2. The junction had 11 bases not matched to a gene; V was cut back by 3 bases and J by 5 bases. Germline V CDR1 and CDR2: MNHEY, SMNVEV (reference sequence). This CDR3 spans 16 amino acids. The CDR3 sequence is CASSLGATSGGETQYF. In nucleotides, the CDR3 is TGTGCCAGCAGTTTGGGGGCCACTAGCGGCGGGGAGACCCAGTACTTC.

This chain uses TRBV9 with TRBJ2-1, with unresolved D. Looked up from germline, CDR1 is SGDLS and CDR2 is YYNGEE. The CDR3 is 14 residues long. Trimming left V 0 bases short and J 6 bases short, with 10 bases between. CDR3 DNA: TGTGCCAGCAGCGTAGCTGGCCGGTTCAATGAGCAGTTCTTC. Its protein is CASSVAGRFNEQFF. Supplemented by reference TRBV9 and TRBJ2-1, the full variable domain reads DSGVTQTPKHLITATGQRVTLRCSPRSGDLSVYWYQQSLDQGLQFLIQYYNGEERAKGNILERFSAQQFPDLHSELNLSSLELGDSALYFCASSVAGRFNEQFFGPGTRLTVL.

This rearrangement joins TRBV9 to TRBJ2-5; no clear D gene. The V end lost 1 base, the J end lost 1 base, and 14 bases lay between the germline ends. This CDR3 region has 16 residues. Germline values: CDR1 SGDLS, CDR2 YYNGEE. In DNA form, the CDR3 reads TGTGCCAGCAGCGTATACCCATCGTGGACCCAAGAGACCCAGTACTTC. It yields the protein CASSVYPSWTQETQYF.

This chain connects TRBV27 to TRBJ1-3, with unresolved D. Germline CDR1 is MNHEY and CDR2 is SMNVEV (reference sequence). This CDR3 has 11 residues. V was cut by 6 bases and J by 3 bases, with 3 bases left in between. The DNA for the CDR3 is TGTGCCAGCAGATATGGAAACACCATATATTTT. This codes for CASRYGNTIYF.

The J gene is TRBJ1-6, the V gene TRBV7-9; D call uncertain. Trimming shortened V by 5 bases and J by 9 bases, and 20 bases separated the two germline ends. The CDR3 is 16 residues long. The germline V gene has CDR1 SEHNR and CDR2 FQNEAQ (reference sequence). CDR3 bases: TGTGCCAGCAGCCCGCCCCGGACGGATACCTTTTCACCCCTCCACTTT. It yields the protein CASSPPRTDTFSPLHF.

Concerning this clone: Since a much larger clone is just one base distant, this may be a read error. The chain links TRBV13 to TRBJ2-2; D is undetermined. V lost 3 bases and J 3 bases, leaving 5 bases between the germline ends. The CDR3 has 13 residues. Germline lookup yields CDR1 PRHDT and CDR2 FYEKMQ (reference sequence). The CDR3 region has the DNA TGTGCCAGCAGCTTCCTCTACACCGGGGAGCTGTTTTTT. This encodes CASSFLYTGELFF.

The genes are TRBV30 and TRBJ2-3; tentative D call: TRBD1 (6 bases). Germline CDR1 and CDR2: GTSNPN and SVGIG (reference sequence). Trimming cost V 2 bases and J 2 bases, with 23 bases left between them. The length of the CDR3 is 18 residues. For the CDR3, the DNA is TGTGCCTGGAGTTCCCATTACGACGGACAGTCGCTCACAGATACGCAGTATTTT. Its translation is CAWSSHYDGQSLTDTQYF.

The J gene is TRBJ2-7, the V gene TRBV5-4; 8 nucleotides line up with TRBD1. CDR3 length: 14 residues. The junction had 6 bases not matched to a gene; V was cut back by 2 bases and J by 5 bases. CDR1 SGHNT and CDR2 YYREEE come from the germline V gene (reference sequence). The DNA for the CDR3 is TGTGCCAGCAGCTTACAGGGGGTAGGCCACGAGCAGTACTTC. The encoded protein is CASSLQGVGHEQYF.

CDR3 loop: CASSFNQGDRKETQYF. The CDR3 bases are TGTGCCAGCAGCTTTAACCAGGGGGACAGGAAAGAGACCCAGTACTTC. This chain uses TRBV7-8 with TRBJ2-5, with TRBD1 identical over 8 bases. The J segment lost 3 bases and the V segment lost 3 bases, leaving 9 bases of the junction unmatched. The germline V gene encodes CDR1 SGHVS and CDR2 FQNEAQ. CDR3 size: 16 residues.

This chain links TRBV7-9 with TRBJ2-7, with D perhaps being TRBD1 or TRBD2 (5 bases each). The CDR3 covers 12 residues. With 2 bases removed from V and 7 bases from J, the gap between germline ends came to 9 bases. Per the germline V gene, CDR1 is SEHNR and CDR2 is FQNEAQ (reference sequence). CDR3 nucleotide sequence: TGTGCCAGCAGCTTACAGTGGGGGGAGCAGTACTTC. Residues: CASSLQWGEQYF. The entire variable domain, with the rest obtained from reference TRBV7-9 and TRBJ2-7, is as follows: DTGVSQNPRHKITKRGQNVTFRCDPISEHNRLYWYRQTLGQGPEFLTYFQNEAQLEKSRLLSDRFSAERPKGSFSTLEIQRTEQGDSAMYLCASSLQWGEQYFGPGTRLTVT.

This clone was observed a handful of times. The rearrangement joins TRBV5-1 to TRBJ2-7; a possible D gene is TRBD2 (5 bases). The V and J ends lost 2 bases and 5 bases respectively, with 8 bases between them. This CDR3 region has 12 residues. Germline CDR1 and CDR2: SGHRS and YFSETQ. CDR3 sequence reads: CASSFHGDEQYF. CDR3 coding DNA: TGCGCCAGCAGCTTTCACGGGGACGAGCAGTACTTC.

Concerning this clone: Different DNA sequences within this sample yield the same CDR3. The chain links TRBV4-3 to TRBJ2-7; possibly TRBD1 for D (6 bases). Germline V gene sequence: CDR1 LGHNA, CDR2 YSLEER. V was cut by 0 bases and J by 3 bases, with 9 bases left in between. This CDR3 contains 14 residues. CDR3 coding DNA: TGCGCCAGCAGCCAAGATAGAGGGGGCTACGAGCAGTACTTC. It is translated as CASSQDRGGYEQYF.